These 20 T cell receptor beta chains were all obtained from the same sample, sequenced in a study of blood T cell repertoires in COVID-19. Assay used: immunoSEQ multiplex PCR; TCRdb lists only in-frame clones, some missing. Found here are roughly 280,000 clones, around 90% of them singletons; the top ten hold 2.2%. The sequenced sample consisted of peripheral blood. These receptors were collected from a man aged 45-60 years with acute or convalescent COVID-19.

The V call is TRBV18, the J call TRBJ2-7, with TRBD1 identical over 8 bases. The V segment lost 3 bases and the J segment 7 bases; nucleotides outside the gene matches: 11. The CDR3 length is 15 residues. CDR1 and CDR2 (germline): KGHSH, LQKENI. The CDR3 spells CASSPRTGNSREQYF. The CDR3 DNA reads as TGTGCCAGCTCACCTCGGACAGGGAATAGTCGGGAGCAGTACTTC.

The CDR3, as DNA: TGTGCCTGGAGTGTGGGAAGCGGGGGGCTTTTGGCCTACGAGCAGTACTTC. Translated, it gives CAWSVGSGGLLAYEQYF. The genes are TRBV30 and TRBJ2-7; 9 nucleotides match TRBD2. In germline, CDR1 is GTSNPN, CDR2 SVGIG (reference sequence). The CDR3 runs to 17 residues. After removal of 0 bases from V and 2 bases from J, the junction contained 11 bases not matched to a gene. Drawing the rest from reference TRBV30 and TRBJ2-7, the complete variable domain is SQTIHQWPATLVQPVGSPLSLECTVEGTSNPNLYWYRQAAGRGLQLLFYSVGIGQISSEVPQNLSASRPQDRQFILSSKKLLLSDSGFYLCAWSVGSGGLLAYEQYFGPGTRLTVT.

CDR3 bases: TGTGCCAGCTCGCCCGGGGTTGGCTACGAGCAGTACTTC. Residues: CASSPGVGYEQYF. The chain links TRBV12-3 or TRBV12-4 to TRBJ2-7; the D gene is possibly TRBD2 (5 bases). Trimming stripped 8 bases from V and 3 bases from J, with 14 bases between. The length of the CDR3 is 13 residues.

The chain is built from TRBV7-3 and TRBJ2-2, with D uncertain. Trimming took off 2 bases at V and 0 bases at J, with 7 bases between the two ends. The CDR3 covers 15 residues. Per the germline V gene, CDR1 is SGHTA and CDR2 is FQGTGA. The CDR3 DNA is TGTGCCAGCAGCTTAGGCAGTTCGAACACCGGGGAGCTGTTTTTT. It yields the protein CASSLGSSNTGELFF.

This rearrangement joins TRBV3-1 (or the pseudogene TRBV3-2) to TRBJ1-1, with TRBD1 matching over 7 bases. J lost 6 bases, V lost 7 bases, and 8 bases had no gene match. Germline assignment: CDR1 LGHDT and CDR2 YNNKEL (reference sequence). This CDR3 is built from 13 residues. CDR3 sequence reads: CASTWDSGSEAFF. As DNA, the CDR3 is TGTGCCAGCACCTGGGACAGCGGATCTGAAGCTTTCTTT.

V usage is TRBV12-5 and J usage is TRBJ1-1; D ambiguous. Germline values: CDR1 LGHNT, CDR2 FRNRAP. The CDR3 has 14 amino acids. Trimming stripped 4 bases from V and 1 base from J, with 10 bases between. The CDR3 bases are TGTGCTAGTGGTTCCGATCCAGGGAACACTGAAGCTTTCTTT. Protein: CASGSDPGNTEAFF.

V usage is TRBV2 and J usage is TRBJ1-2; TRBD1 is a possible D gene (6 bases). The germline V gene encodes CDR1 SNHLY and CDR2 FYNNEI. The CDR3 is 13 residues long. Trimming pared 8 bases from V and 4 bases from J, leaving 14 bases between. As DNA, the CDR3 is TGTGCCAGCTCGTCAGGGGTGTTCTATGGCTACACCTTC. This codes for CASSSGVFYGYTF.

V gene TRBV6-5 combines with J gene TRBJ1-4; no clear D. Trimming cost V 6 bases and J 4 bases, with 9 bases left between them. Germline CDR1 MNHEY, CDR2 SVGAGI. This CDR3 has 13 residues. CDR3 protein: CASRNRHNEKLFF. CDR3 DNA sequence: TGTGCCAGCAGGAACAGACATAATGAAAAACTGTTTTTT.

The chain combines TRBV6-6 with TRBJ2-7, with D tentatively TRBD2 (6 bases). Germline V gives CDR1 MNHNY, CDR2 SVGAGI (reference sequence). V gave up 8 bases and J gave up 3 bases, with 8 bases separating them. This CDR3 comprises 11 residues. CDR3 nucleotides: TGTGCCAGCGTGGGGGGCTACGAGCAGTACTTC. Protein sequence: CASVGGYEQYF.

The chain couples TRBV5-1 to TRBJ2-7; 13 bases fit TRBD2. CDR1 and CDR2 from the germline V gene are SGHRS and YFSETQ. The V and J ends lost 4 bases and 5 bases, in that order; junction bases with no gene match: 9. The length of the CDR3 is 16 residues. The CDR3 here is CASSPLTSGGANEQYF. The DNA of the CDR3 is TGCGCCAGCAGCCCCCTCACTAGCGGGGGGGCCAACGAGCAGTACTTC.

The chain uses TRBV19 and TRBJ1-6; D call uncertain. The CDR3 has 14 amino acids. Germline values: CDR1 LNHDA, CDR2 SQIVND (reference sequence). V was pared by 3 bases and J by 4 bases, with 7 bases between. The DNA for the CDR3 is TGTGCCAGTAGTATCTCCCTGTATAATTCACCCCTCCACTTT. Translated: CASSISLYNSPLHF.

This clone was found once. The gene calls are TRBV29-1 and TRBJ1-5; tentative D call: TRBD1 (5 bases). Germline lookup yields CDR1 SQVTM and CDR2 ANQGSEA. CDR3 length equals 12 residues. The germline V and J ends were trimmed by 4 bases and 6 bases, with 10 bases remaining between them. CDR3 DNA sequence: TGCAGCGTTGGGGGGGAGGGTCAGCCCCAGCATTTT. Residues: CSVGGEGQPQHF.

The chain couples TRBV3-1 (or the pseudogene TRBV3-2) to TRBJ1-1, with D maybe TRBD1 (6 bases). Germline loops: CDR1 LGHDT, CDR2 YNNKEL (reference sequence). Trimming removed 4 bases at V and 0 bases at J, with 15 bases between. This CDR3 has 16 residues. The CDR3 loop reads CASSLLTGTMNTEAFF. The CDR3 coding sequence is TGTGCCAGCAGCCTATTGACAGGCACCATGAACACTGAAGCTTTCTTT.

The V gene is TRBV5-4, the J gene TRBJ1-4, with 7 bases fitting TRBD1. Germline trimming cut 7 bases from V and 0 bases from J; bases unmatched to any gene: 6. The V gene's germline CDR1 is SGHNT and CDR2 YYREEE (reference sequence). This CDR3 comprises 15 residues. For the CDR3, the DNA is TGTGCCAGCGGCCTCGGGACAGCAACTAATGAAAAACTGTTTTTT. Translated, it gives CASGLGTATNEKLFF.

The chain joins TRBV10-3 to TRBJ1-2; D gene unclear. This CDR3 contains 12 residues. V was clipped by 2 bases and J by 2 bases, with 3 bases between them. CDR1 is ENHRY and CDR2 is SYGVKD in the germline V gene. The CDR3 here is CAISERNYGYTF. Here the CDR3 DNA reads TGTGCCATCAGTGAGCGGAACTATGGCTACACCTTC.

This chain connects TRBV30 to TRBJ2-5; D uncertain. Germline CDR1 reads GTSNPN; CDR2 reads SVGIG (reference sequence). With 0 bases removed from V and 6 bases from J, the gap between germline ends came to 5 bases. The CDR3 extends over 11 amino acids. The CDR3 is CAWSVLQTQYF. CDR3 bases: TGTGCCTGGAGTGTACTGCAGACCCAGTACTTC.

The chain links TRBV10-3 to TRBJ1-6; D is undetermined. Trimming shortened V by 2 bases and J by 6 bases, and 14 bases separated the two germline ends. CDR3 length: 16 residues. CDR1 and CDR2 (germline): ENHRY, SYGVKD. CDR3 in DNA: TGTGCCATCAGTGAGGGGCGGGTTGTAGTTAATTCACCCCTCCACTTT. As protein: CAISEGRVVVNSPLHF.

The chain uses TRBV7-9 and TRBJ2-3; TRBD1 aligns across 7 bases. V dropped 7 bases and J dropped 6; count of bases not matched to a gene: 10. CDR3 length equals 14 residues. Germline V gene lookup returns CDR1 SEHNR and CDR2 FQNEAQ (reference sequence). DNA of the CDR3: TGTGCCAGCAACGGACAGGCAGGTGGGGATACGCAGTATTTT. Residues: CASNGQAGGDTQYF.

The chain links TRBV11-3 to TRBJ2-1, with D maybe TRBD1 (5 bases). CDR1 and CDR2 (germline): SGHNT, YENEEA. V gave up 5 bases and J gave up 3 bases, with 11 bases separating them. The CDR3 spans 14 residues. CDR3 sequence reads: CASSQDSYYNEQFF. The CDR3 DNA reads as TGTGCCAGCAGCCAAGACAGCTACTACAATGAGCAGTTCTTC.

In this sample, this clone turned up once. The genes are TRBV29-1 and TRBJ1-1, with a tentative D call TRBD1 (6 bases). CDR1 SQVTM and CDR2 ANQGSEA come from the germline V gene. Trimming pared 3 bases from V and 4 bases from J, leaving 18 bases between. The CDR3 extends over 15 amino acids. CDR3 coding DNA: TGCAGCGTTGAGGGGGCCCCTTTCGTGGGCACTGAAGCTTTCTTT. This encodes CSVEGAPFVGTEAFF.